These T cell receptor beta chains were read from a single sample in a study of cytomegalovirus exposure and HLA in healthy donors. The table came from immunoSEQ multiplex PCR; TCRdb's copy has only in-frame clones and leaves some out. The sample includes 200,000 to 250,000 clones, roughly 80% of them seen just once. The specimen was PBMCs. Receptor source: a girl under 18 in good health and CMV-seronegative. The CDR3 runs from the conserved cysteine through the conserved F or W. The D gene is left open where the match is weak. Clone size is stated in some rows and not others, as once, few, many or a class when expanded.

TRBV5-4	TRBJ1-4	TRBD1	few	TGTGCCAGCAGTGCTACCGGGACAGATGAAAAACTGTTTTTT	CASSATGTDEKLFF
TRBV10-3	TRBJ2-1	TRBD1	.	TGTGCCATCAGTGGACTCGACAGGGACAATGAGCAGTTCTTC	CAISGLDRDNEQFF
TRBV7-8	TRBJ2-1	.	.	TGTGCCAGCAGCTTAGTAGCGTTAGCCCCACGAGGAGAGCAGTTCTTC	CASSLVALAPRGEQFF
TRBV14	TRBJ2-7	.	.	TGTGCCAGCAGCCAAGCTCGACTCCCGGAAGGCTACGAGCAGTACTTC	CASSQARLPEGYEQYF
TRBV7-9	TRBJ1-5	TRBD1	.	TGTGCCAGCAGCTTAGAACAGGGGAATCAGCCCCAGCATTTT	CASSLEQGNQPQHF
TRBV6-1	TRBJ1-5	.	.	TGTGCCAGCAGTGAAGACGGGAGTCATAGCAATCAGCCCCAGCATTTT	CASSEDGSHSNQPQHF
TRBV11-2	TRBJ2-7	.	few	TGTGCCAGCAGCTTAGAGGCTAGCAGCTACGAGCAGTACTTC	CASSLEASSYEQYF
TRBV29-1	TRBJ1-4	.	few	TGCAGCGTCGAGGGAGGGTCAACTAATGAAAAACTGTTTTTT	CSVEGGSTNEKLFF
TRBV6-6	TRBJ1-1	TRBD1	.	TGTGCCGTCAGACAGGGGGCTGAAGCTTTCTTT	CAVRQGAEAFF
TRBV5-1	TRBJ2-3	TRBD2	.	TGCGCCAGCAGCTTACTAGCGGGATACCTAGAGGCAGATACGCAGTATTTT	CASSLLAGYLEADTQYF
TRBV19	TRBJ2-7	TRBD1	.	TGTGCCAGTAGTAAGGAAGGACAGGGGGCCACCTACGAGCAGTACTTC	CASSKEGQGATYEQYF
TRBV6-5	TRBJ2-3	.	.	TGTGCCAGCAGTTACTCGGAGTACCCCACAGATACGCAGTATTTT	CASSYSEYPTDTQYF